The clone carrying this TCR beta chain was observed many times. The PBMCs studied were ones that came from 9 to 10 ml fresh peripheral blood. These data are taken from a study of T cells in Graves' hyperthyroidism and ophthalmopathy. RNA transcripts served as the template for amplifying TCR beta CDR3 regions. First-round RT-PCR with HTBI primers amplified the TCR CDR3 region. From the multiplex PCR reads, TCRdb called clonotypes with MiXCR, one entry per CDR3 protein. This sample carries a few hundred thousand distinct CDR3 sequences, about a sixth of them seen once, and the ten largest clones take approximately 3.5%. With V trimmed by 0 bases and J by 2 bases, 7 bases remained unmatched. There are 17 residues in the CDR3.

The material sequenced was blood. This chain uses TRBV12-3 or TRBV12-4 with TRBJ2-3; 8 bases map to TRBD2. This TCR was recovered from a middle-aged woman with Graves' ophthalmopathy. Here the CDR3 reads CASSLAKLAEITDTQYF. DNA of the CDR3: TGTGCCAGCAGTTTAGCTAAACTAGCGGAGATCACAGATACGCAGTATTTT.